Following are 9 T cell receptor beta chains from one sample sequenced in a study of Graves' ophthalmopathy and Graves' hyperthyroidism (dated by TCRdb to about 2018). Sequencer: Illumina HiSeq 2000. For repertoire sequencing, the TCR beta CDR3 regions were amplified from RNA transcripts. The first round of RT-PCR was done with HTBI primers and the Qiagen OneStep RT-PCR kit, and was followed by a second round of multiplex PCR, then size selection and purification. The public reads were quality trimmed at Q25 with fastp and then assembled into clones with MiXCR by TCRdb, keeping productive beta chains. When rows share a CDR3 protein, they turn into one entry using the most common DNA and genes. This sample is represented by about 420,000 distinct CDR3 sequences; approximately 21% of them were singletons. Clones ranked in the top ten supply approximately 3% of the sample. The sequenced material came from peripheral blood. All receptors derive from a woman between 18 and 29 years old with stable Graves' hyperthyroidism. Donor details come from another sample of the same person, matched by shared clones.

This clonotype was recorded many times. The rearrangement uses TRBV15 and TRBJ2-7, with D perhaps TRBD2 (7 bases). The V and J ends lost 3 bases and 5 bases respectively, with 17 bases between them. The CDR3 covers 15 residues. Germline CDR1 and CDR2: LNHNV and YYDKDF (reference sequence). The CDR3 nucleotides are TGTGCCACCAGCAGCACCTCGGGGGGCGTAGACGAGCAGTACTTC. Translation: CATSSTSGGVDEQYF.

This clonotype was recorded at least ten times. The chain links TRBV9 to TRBJ1-6; 8 bases align to TRBD1. V was clipped by 4 bases and J by 8 bases; unmatched bases: 5. CDR1 and CDR2 (germline): SGDLS, YYNGEE. The CDR3 is 14 amino acids. Written as DNA, the CDR3 is TGTGCCAGCAGCTCAGACAGGGGAGATTCACCCCTCCACTTT. Translation gives CASSSDRGDSPLHF. The full variable domain, with the rest looked up from reference TRBV9 and TRBJ1-6, is DSGVTQTPKHLITATGQRVTLRCSPRSGDLSVYWYQQSLDQGLQFLIQYYNGEERAKGNILERFSAQQFPDLHSELNLSSLELGDSALYFCASSSDRGDSPLHFGNGTRLTVT.

The V and J genes are TRBV10-3 and TRBJ1-1, with 8 bases aligning to TRBD1. V dropped 10 bases and J dropped 0; count of bases not matched to a gene: 10. The length of the CDR3 is 15 residues. Germline V gives CDR1 ENHRY, CDR2 SYGVKD. The CDR3 region has the DNA TGTGCCACCAAGGGGACAGGACTTATGAACACTGAAGCTTTCTTT. Encoded protein: CATKGTGLMNTEAFF.

This clonotype was found many times. J is TRBJ1-5 and V is TRBV10-3; TRBD1 matches at 7 bases. The ends lost 5 bases at V and 1 base at J; junction bases unmatched: 2. The V gene's germline CDR1 is ENHRY and CDR2 SYGVKD. The CDR3 extends over 14 amino acids. The CDR3 nucleotides are TGTGCCATCAGTCAGGACAGGAGCAATCAGCCCCAGCATTTT. It translates to CAISQDRSNQPQHF.

This clonotype was observed at least ten times. The V call is TRBV11-2, the J call TRBJ2-5; D call uncertain. Trimming cost V 5 bases and J 0 bases, with 7 bases left between them. The germline V gene encodes CDR1 SGHAT and CDR2 FQNNGV. CDR3 length equals 13 residues. In nucleotides, the CDR3 is TGTGCCAGCAGCAGTAGAGACCAAGAGACCCAGTACTTC. It specifies CASSSRDQETQYF.

This clonotype was counted ten times or more. The chain employs TRBV12-3 or TRBV12-4 and TRBJ1-2; 9 bases align to TRBD1. The V and J ends lost 5 bases and 8 bases, in that order; junction bases with no gene match: 9. The CDR3 sequence is 14 residues long. CDR3 residues: CASSGQGTQGGYTF. The CDR3 DNA is TGTGCCAGCAGTGGACAGGGGACCCAAGGGGGCTACACCTTC.

This clonotype occurred many times. The genes are TRBV2 and TRBJ2-2, with 7 bases identical to TRBD1. This CDR3 is built from 15 residues. Germline V gene data show CDR1 as SNHLY and CDR2 as FYNNEI. The trim removed 4 bases at V and 2 bases at J, leaving 4 bases unmatched. The CDR3 DNA reads as TGTGCCAGCAGTGGCCCAGGGGGAAACACCGGGGAGCTGTTTTTT. Its translation is CASSGPGGNTGELFF.

This clonotype was counted at least ten times. The chain employs TRBV27 and TRBJ2-7, with D possibly being TRBD2 (6 bases). This CDR3 is built from 15 residues. Trimming removed 4 bases from V and 0 bases from J, with 13 bases in between. Germline V gives CDR1 MNHEY, CDR2 SMNVEV (reference sequence). The CDR3 sequence is CASSSLAPSSYEQYF. CDR3 in DNA: TGTGCCAGCAGTTCTCTAGCGCCCAGCTCCTACGAGCAGTACTTC.

This clonotype has a count of ten or more. The chain couples TRBV20-1 to TRBJ2-5; 8 nucleotides align to TRBD1. Germline loops: CDR1 DFQATT, CDR2 SNEGSKA (reference sequence). J lost 2 bases, V lost 3 bases, and 5 bases had no gene match. This CDR3 has 14 amino acids. In DNA, the CDR3 is TGCAGTGCTAGGCGGACAGGGCGACAAGAGACCCAGTACTTC. Translated, it gives CSARRTGRQETQYF.